A selection of T cell receptor beta chains follows, all from one sample in a study of response to subunit inactivated influenza vaccine. MiXCR was run by TCRdb on the RT-PCR reads, yielding one entry per CDR3 protein. The repertoire includes 490,000 or so distinct CDR3 sequences, approximately 7.1% of them detected once, and 13% sits in the top ten. Sequencing was performed on PBMCs from blood, taken roughly 24 months after vaccination. The source is a man in his fifties or sixties who received an inactivated influenza vaccine. Both conserved end residues are part of each CDR3. A D gene is named only where the DNA matches it firmly. The size field is filled for only some rows; it gives once, few, many or a size class.

.,TRBV28,.,TRBJ2-7,CASSRDSYYEQYF,TGTGCCAGCAGCCGGGACTCATACTACGAGCAGTACTTC
.,TRBV7-8,few,TRBJ2-3,CASSLGLSWIDTQYF,TGTGCCAGCAGCTTGGGGCTCTCTTGGATAGATACGCAGTATTTT
TRBD1,TRBV3-1,.,TRBJ2-4,CASSQPGQGGDIQYF,TGTGCCAGCAGCCAGCCTGGACAGGGTGGGGACATTCAGTACTTC
TRBD2,TRBV20-1,many,TRBJ2-3,CSANGLAGLTDTQYF,TGCAGTGCTAACGGACTAGCGGGGCTCACAGATACGCAGTATTTT
.,TRBV28,.,TRBJ1-5,CASSTPVQGDGQPQHF,TGTGCCAGCAGTACACCGGTACAGGGTGACGGTCAGCCCCAGCATTTT
.,TRBV7-2,.,TRBJ1-6,CASTIERQENNSPLHF,TGTGCCAGCACCATTGAGCGGCAGGAAAATAATTCACCCCTCCACTTT
.,TRBV11-3,many,TRBJ2-3,CASRGVSDTQYF,TGTGCCAGCAGAGGGGTATCGGATACGCAGTATTTT
.,TRBV15,.,TRBJ2-3,CATSRVGGTSTDTQYF,TGTGCCACCAGCAGAGTAGGGGGAACTAGCACAGATACGCAGTATTTT
.,TRBV28,many,TRBJ1-5,CASSSWGRGSNQPQHF,TGTGCCAGCAGTTCTTGGGGAAGAGGTAGCAATCAGCCCCAGCATTTT
TRBD1,TRBV5-1,few,TRBJ1-1,CASSGGQMNTEAFF,TGCGCCAGCAGCGGGGGACAGATGAACACTGAAGCTTTCTTT
.,TRBV7-3,few,TRBJ2-1,CASSSSTRGEQFF,TGTGCCAGCAGCTCCTCGACTCGGGGTGAGCAGTTCTTC
.,TRBV7-2,few,TRBJ2-1,CASSKVMTEQFF,TGTGCCAGCAGCAAAGTGATGACGGAGCAGTTCTTC
.,TRBV20-1,many,TRBJ2-3,CSARAPGPDTQYF,TGCAGTGCTAGAGCCCCGGGGCCCGATACGCAGTATTTT
.,TRBV6-2/TRBV6-3,.,TRBJ2-3,CASSSPALRTDTQYF,TGTGCCAGCAGTTCCCCGGCGTTGCGGACAGATACGCAGTATTTT
.,TRBV9,few,TRBJ2-7,CASSLSGYSSSYEQYF,TGTGCCAGCAGTCTATCCGGGTACTCGAGCTCCTACGAGCAGTACTTC
TRBD2,TRBV6-2/TRBV6-3,many,TRBJ2-5,CASSPGTRGETQYF,TGTGCCAGCAGCCCCGGGACTAGGGGTGAGACCCAGTACTTC
TRBD1,TRBV6-1,.,TRBJ1-2,CASRGGRGIIGYTF,TGTGCCAGCAGGGGCGGCAGGGGGATTATTGGCTACACCTTC
.,TRBV5-6,.,TRBJ1-5,CASSGETAPVDSNQPQHF,TGTGCCAGCAGCGGAGAAACCGCACCAGTTGATAGCAATCAGCCCCAGCATTTT
TRBD1,TRBV11-2,many,TRBJ2-1,CASRRTGVLLDEQFF,TGTGCCAGCAGACGAACAGGGGTCCTCCTGGATGAGCAGTTCTTC
.,TRBV3-1,.,TRBJ1-5,CASSRTSGSTQPQHF,TGTGCCAGCAGCCGTACCTCGGGGAGCACTCAGCCCCAGCATTTT
.,TRBV6-6,many,TRBJ2-3,CASSYLATDTQYF,TGTGCCAGCAGTTACCTAGCCACAGATACGCAGTATTTT